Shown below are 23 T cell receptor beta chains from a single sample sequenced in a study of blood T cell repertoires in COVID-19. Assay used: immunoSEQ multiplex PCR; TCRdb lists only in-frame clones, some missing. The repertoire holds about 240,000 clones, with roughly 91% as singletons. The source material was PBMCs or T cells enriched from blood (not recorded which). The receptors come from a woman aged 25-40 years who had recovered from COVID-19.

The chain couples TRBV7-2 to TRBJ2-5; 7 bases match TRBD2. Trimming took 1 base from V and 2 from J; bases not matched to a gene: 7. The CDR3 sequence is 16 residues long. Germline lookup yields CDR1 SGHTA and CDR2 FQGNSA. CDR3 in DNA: TGTGCCAGCAGCTTAGTCCCTAGCGGATCACAAGAGACCCAGTACTTC. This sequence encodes CASSLVPSGSQETQYF.

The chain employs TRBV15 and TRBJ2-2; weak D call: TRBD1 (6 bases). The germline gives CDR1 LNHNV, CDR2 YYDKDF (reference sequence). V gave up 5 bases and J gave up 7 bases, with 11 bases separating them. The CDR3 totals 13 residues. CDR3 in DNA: TGTGCCACCAGCCACAACAGGGTCGGGGAGCTGTTTTTT. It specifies CATSHNRVGELFF.

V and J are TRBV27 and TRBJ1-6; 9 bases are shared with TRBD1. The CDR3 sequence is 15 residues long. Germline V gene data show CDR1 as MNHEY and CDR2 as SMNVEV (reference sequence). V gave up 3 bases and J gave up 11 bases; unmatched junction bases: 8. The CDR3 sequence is CASSFLGQGQAPLHF. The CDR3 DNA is TGTGCCAGCAGTTTCCTTGGACAGGGGCAGGCACCCCTCCACTTT.

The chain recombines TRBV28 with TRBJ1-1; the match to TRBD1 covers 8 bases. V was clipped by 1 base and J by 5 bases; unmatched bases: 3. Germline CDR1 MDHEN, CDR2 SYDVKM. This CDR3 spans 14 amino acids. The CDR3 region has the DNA TGTGCCAGCAGTTTATCAGGGGGCAGTACTGAAGCTTTCTTT. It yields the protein CASSLSGGSTEAFF. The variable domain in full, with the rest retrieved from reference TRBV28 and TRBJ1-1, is DVKVTQSSRYLVKRTGEKVFLECVQDMDHENMFWYRQDPGLGLRLIYFSYDVKMKEKGDIPEGYSVSREKKERFSLILESASTNQTSMYLCASSLSGGSTEAFFGQGTRLTVV.

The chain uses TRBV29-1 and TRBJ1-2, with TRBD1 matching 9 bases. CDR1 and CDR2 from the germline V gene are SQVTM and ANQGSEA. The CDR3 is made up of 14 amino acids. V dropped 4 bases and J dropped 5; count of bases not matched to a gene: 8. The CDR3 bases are TGCAGCGTTGCTACAGGGGGCCATAGGTATGGCTACACCTTC. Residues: CSVATGGHRYGYTF.

CDR3 sequence reads: CASSTRGSSFQETQYF. Written as DNA, the CDR3 is TGTGCCAGCAGCACACGGGGGTCTTCATTCCAAGAGACCCAGTACTTC. V usage is TRBV7-8 and J usage is TRBJ2-5; D might be TRBD2 (6 bases). CDR1 and CDR2 from the germline V gene are SGHVS and FQNEAQ. V was trimmed by 5 bases and J by 1 base, leaving 17 bases between them. The CDR3 length is 16 residues.

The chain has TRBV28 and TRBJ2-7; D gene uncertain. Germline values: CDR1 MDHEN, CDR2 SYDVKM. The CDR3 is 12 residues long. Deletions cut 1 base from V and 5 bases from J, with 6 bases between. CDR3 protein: CASSLFTNEQYF. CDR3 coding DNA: TGTGCCAGCAGTTTATTCACTAACGAGCAGTACTTC.

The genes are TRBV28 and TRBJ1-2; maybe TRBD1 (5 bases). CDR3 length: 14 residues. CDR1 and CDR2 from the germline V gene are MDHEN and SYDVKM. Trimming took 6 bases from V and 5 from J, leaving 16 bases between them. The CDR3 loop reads CASRSGSGGYGYTF. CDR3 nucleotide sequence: TGTGCCAGCAGGTCCGGGAGCGGGGGTTATGGCTACACCTTC.

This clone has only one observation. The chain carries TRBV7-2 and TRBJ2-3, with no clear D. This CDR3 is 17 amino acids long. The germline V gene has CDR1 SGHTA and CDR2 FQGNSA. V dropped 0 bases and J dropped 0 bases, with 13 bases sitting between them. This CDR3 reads CASSLAMRQPSTDTQYF. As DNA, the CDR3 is TGTGCCAGCAGCTTAGCGATGAGGCAGCCTAGCACAGATACGCAGTATTTT. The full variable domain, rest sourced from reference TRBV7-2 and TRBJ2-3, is GAGVSQSPSNKVTEKGKDVELRCDPISGHTALYWYRQSLGQGLEFLIYFQGNSAPDKSGLPSDRFSAERTGGSVSTLTIQRTQQEDSAVYLCASSLAMRQPSTDTQYFGPGTRLTVL.

CDR3 region: CASSLDYGPAYNEQFF. In DNA form, the CDR3 reads TGTGCCAGCAGCTTAGATTATGGCCCCGCCTACAATGAGCAGTTCTTC. This chain uses TRBV11-2 with TRBJ2-1; D is uncertain. This CDR3 has 16 residues. In germline, CDR1 is SGHAT, CDR2 FQNNGV. Trimming pared 0 bases from V and 2 bases from J, leaving 11 bases between. The complete variable domain, with remaining parts taken from reference TRBV11-2 and TRBJ2-1, reads EAGVAQSPRYKIIEKRQSVAFWCNPISGHATLYWYQQILGQGPKLLIQFQNNGVVDDSQLPKDRFSAERLKGVDSTLKIQPAKLEDSAVYLCASSLDYGPAYNEQFFGPGTRLTVL.

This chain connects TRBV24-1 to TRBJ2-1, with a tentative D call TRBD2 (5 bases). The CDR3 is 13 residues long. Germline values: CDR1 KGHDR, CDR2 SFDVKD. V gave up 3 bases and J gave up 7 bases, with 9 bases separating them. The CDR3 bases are TGTGCCACCAGTGATATCGGGGTAAATGAGCAGTTCTTC. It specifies CATSDIGVNEQFF.

The CDR3 coding sequence is TGCAGCGGCGCGGGGGTTTCGAACACTGAAGCTTTCTTT. This codes for CSGAGVSNTEAFF. The chain joins TRBV29-1 to TRBJ1-1, with D perhaps TRBD1 (5 bases). This CDR3 is built from 13 residues. Germline values: CDR1 SQVTM, CDR2 ANQGSEA. Between the trimmed V and J ends, which lost 7 bases and 1 base, there was a span of 13 bases.

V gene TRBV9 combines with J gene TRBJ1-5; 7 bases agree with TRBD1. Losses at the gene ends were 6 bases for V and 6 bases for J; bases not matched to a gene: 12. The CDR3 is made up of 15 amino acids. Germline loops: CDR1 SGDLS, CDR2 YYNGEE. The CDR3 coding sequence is TGTGCCAGCAATGAGGGGGCAGGGATTGGTCAGCCCCAGCATTTT. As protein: CASNEGAGIGQPQHF.

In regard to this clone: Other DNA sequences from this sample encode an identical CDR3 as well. The CDR3 here is CASSSGQLNQPQHF. The CDR3, as DNA: TGTGCCAGCAGTTCGGGACAGCTCAATCAGCCCCAGCATTTT. V usage is TRBV28 and J usage is TRBJ1-5, with TRBD1 identical over 7 bases. The germline gives CDR1 MDHEN, CDR2 SYDVKM. The J segment lost 3 bases and the V segment lost 4 bases, leaving 3 bases of the junction unmatched. The length of the CDR3 is 14 residues.

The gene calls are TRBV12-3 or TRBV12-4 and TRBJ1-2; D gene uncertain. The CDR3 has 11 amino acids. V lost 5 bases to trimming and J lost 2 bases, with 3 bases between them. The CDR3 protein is CASSENYGYTF. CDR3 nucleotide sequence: TGTGCCAGCAGTGAGAACTATGGCTACACCTTC.

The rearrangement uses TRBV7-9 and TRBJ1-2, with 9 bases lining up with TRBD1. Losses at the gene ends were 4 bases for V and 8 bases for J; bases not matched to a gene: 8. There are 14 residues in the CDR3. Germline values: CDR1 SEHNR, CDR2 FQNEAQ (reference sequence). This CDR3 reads CASSSRGTGFGYTF. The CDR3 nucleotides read TGTGCCAGCAGCTCCCGAGGGACAGGGTTCGGCTACACCTTC.

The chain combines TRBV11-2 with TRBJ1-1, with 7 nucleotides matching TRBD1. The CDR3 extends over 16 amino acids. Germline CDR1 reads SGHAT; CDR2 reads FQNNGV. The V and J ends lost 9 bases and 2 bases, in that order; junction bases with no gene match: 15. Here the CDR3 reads CASRPAGQRVNTEAFF. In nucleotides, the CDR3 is TGTGCCAGTAGGCCTGCGGGACAGAGAGTTAACACTGAAGCTTTCTTT.

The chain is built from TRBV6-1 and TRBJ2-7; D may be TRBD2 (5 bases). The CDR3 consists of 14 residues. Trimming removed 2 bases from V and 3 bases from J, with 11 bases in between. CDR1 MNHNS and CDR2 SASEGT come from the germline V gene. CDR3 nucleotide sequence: TGTGCCAGCAGTGAAATACTAGGGAACTACGAGCAGTACTTC. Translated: CASSEILGNYEQYF.

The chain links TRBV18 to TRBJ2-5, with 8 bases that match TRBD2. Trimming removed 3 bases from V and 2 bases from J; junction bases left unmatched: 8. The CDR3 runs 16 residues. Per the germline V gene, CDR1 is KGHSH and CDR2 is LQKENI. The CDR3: CASSPRDSGGQETQYF. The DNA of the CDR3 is TGTGCCAGCTCACCGCGGGATTCGGGAGGGCAAGAGACCCAGTACTTC.

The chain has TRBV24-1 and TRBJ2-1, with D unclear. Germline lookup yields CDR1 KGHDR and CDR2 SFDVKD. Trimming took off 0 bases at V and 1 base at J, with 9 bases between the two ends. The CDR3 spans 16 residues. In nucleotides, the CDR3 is TGTGCCACCAGTGATTTGGTGGCCAGGTCCTACAATGAGCAGTTCTTC. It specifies CATSDLVARSYNEQFF.

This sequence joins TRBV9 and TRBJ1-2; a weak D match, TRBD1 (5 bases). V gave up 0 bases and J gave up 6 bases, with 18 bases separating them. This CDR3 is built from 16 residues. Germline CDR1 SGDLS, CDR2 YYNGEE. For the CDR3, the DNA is TGTGCCAGCAGCGTAGATCGGAAGACAGACCATAATGGCTACACCTTC. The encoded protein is CASSVDRKTDHNGYTF.

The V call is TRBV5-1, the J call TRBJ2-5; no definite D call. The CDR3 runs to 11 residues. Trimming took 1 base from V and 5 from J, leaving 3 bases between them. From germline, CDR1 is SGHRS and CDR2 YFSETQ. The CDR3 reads CASSLTETQYF. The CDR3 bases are TGCGCCAGCAGCTTGACTGAGACCCAGTACTTC.

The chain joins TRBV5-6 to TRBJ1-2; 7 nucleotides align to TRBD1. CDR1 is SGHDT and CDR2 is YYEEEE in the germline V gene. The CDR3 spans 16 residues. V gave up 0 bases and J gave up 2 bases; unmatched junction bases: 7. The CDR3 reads CASSLAPTGLNYGYTF. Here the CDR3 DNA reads TGTGCCAGCAGCTTGGCCCCGACAGGGCTCAACTATGGCTACACCTTC. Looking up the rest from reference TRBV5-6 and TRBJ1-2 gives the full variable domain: DAGVTQSPTHLIKTRGQQVTLRCSPKSGHDTVSWYQQALGQGPQFIFQYYEEEERQRGNFPDRFSGHQFPNYSSELNVNALLLGDSALYLCASSLAPTGLNYGYTFGSGTRLTVV.